The present TCR beta chain was sequenced within a study of T cell responses to AZD1222 COVID-19 vaccine. About the study: Combined were second doses at about 4 or about 12 weeks.

The CDR3 has 15 amino acids. The V end was cut by 6 bases, the J end by 0 bases, with 14 bases between. The germline CDR1 and CDR2 sequences are KGHSH and LQKENI. Produced via immunoSEQ multiplex PCR; TCRdb's table is partial and in-frame only. Of about 200,000 clones in the sample, 80% to 95% were seen once. For this clone: Antigen unknown.

General study findings and limits: Close to half of spike-specific TCRs reportedly recognize unmutated variant regions. Most donors were white British and more were female, and clonal diversity was possibly underestimated. Repertoire sampling was restricted to post-peak T cell response timepoints.

The sample consisted of peripheral blood, taken on day 0 of AZD1222 vaccination. The source of this sequence is an adult in good health. This chain links TRBV18 with TRBJ1-2; no reliable D call. The CDR3 is CASSPVEATNYGYTF. The CDR3 DNA reads as TGTGCCAGCTCCCCTGTAGAGGCGACTAACTATGGCTACACCTTC.